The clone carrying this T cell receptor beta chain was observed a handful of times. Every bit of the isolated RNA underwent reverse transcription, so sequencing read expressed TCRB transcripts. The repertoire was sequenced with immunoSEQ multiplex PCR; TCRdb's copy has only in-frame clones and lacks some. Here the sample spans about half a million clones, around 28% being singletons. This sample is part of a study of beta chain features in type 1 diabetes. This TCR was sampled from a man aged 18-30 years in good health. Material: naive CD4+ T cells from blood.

CDR3 loop: CASSLHTGGSASEQYF. CDR3 DNA sequence: TGCGCCAGCAGCTTGCATACAGGGGGAAGTGCGTCCGAGCAGTACTTC. This chain joins TRBV5-1 and TRBJ2-7; 8 positions match TRBD1. The CDR3 runs to 16 residues. Trimming removed 1 base from V and 6 bases from J; junction bases left unmatched: 12. The germline gives CDR1 SGHRS, CDR2 YFSETQ.